Described below is a single T cell receptor (beta chain) sequence and its context. Its antigen is not yet known. No quality values exist for individual bases; no much larger clone is one base distant. The data originate from a study of siplizumab effects on memory and regulatory T cells (dated by TCRdb to the late 2010s). Some background on the complete study: The study examined how the anti-CD2 antibody siplizumab affects alloreactive T-cell subsets in allogeneic mixed lymphocyte reactions built from human PBMCs. The research as a whole found: Greater diversity appeared to be present in unstimulated naive T cells than in memory T cells, and a substantial contribution to the alloresponse seemed to be made by naive cells. About 75-96% of proliferating CD4+ or CD8+ clones could not be given a naive or memory phenotype. Siplizumab significantly reduced the cumulative frequency of alloreactive sequences traceable to unstimulated CD4+ memory T cells. Among mappable alloreactive CD4+ clones, the Treg-derived fraction averaged 68.8% with siplizumab versus 25% to 30% in control reactions. Because sequences below about 10^-5 frequency were poorly captured, only a minor fraction of alloreactive clones could be mapped to unstimulated subsets. The suppressive function of proliferating Tregs from siplizumab cultures was not functionally confirmed.

Sorted unstimulated T cells and proliferating T cells recovered from mixed lymphocyte reactions underwent TCRbeta CDR3 sequencing. Fresh whole blood from fewer than 11 HLA-typed healthy donors served as the source for isolating PBMCs. Unstimulated CD4+ non-regulatory T cells were FACS-sorted to map the origin of alloreactive clones. The germline V gene specifies SQVTM as CDR1 and ANQGSEA as CDR2. Clipping removes 4 bases from V and 7 bases from J, with 8 as the unmatched junction base count. The CDR3 runs 14 amino acids, cysteine and phenylalanine included. The read is trimmed to its CDR3 DNA, 42 bases read in frame from base 1. Library method: the immunoSEQ multiplex PCR assay. The deep sequencing platform assayed some 98,000 TCR templates per sample. Genomic DNA extracted from sorted T cells was used for TCRbeta CDR3 sequencing. The published analysis was carried out like this. Clonal analysis of TCRbeta CDR3 data was done in the R programming language. Alloreactive CD4+ and CD8+ clones were identified by comparing unstimulated samples to CFSE-low samples taken after the reaction. Alloreactive CD4+ clones were assigned to regulatory or non-regulatory origin by matching sequences to sorted unstimulated Treg and non-Treg repertoires. In its TCRdb copy, this immuneACCESS table keeps in-frame sequences only and misses some clones. Where compared with another copy, unresolved V genes explain less than half of these, and the others have no known cause. V and J calls and clone size are as listed in that table; D and trimming were resolved from the DNA. This sample has roughly 92,000 clones in its table, and roughly 94% of those were observed once. The top ten clones comprise about 1.2% of the sample.

Source material: non-Treg CD4+ T cells sorted from blood. The intended sense of this specimen's cell subset or site label: FACS-sorted unstimulated CD4+ non-regulatory T cells. The chain joins TRBV29-1 to TRBJ2-1; 9 bases in the middle match TRBD1. The receptor was derived from a human donor in good health. The base sequence is TGCAGCGTTGGACCGGGACAGGGAAAAAATGAGCAGTTCTTC. This is translated as CSVGPGQGKNEQFF.